A selection of T cell receptor beta chains follows, all from one sample in a study of blood T cell repertoires in COVID-19. The table came from immunoSEQ multiplex PCR; TCRdb's copy has only in-frame clones and leaves some out. The profile shows roughly 69,000 clones, around 84% of them singletons. The sample was peripheral blood. The receptors were gathered from a human donor in a cohort sampled during active COVID-19. The CDR3 runs from the conserved cysteine through the conserved F or W. The D gene is left open where the match is weak. A clone size is listed for some rows: how often the clone was seen (once, few, many), or a class if it is expanded.

j_gene: TRBJ2-3
v_gene: TRBV4-3
d_gene: .
abundance: once
CDR3nt: TGCGCCAGCAGCCAGTTAATCGCAGGGTCCCTCACAGATACGCAGTATTTT
CDR3aa: CASSQLIAGSLTDTQYF

j_gene: TRBJ2-5
v_gene: TRBV5-4
d_gene: TRBD1
abundance: .
CDR3nt: TGTGCCAGCAGCTTGGTGACAGGGGAAGAGACCCAGTACTTC
CDR3aa: CASSLVTGEETQYF

j_gene: TRBJ2-3
v_gene: TRBV6-5
d_gene: TRBD2
abundance: .
CDR3nt: TGTGCCAGCAGGCGAACTAGCGGTAGCACAGATACGCAGTATTTT
CDR3aa: CASRRTSGSTDTQYF

j_gene: TRBJ2-6
v_gene: TRBV7-2
d_gene: TRBD1
abundance: .
CDR3nt: TGTGCCAGCACCCGGACAGGGGGAGTTTCTGGGGCCAACGTCCTGACTTTC
CDR3aa: CASTRTGGVSGANVLTF

j_gene: TRBJ1-2
v_gene: TRBV28
d_gene: .
abundance: .
CDR3nt: TGTGCCAGCAGTTTATGGGAGATAAATACCAGGGGTACAGGCTATGGCTACACCTTC
CDR3aa: CASSLWEINTRGTGYGYTF

j_gene: TRBJ1-5
v_gene: TRBV28
d_gene: .
abundance: .
CDR3nt: TGTGCCAGCAGTTTCCGAGTTTCCCCTATGGCCCAGCATTTT
CDR3aa: CASSFRVSPMAQHF

j_gene: TRBJ1-1
v_gene: TRBV5-4
d_gene: TRBD1
abundance: .
CDR3nt: TGTGCCAGCATGGAAGCCGGGACAGGGGTGCGCACTGAAGCTTTCTTT
CDR3aa: CASMEAGTGVRTEAFF

j_gene: TRBJ1-3
v_gene: TRBV7-9
d_gene: TRBD1
abundance: .
CDR3nt: TGTGCCAGCAGGTCCCAACCCGGGACAGGGGAGGGTGGAAACACCATATATTTT
CDR3aa: CASRSQPGTGEGGNTIYF

j_gene: TRBJ2-1
v_gene: TRBV5-6
d_gene: TRBD1
abundance: .
CDR3nt: TGTGCCAGCAGCGTGGACAGGGGAGTAATCAATGAGCAGTTCTTC
CDR3aa: CASSVDRGVINEQFF

j_gene: TRBJ1-4
v_gene: TRBV18
d_gene: .
abundance: .
CDR3nt: TGTGCCAGCTCACCACGAGGGGGATCGGCTAATGAAAAACTGTTTTTT
CDR3aa: CASSPRGGSANEKLFF

j_gene: TRBJ2-7
v_gene: TRBV12-3/TRBV12-4
d_gene: .
abundance: .
CDR3nt: TGTGCCAGCAGTTTGGCAGTGAAATACGAGCAGTACTTC
CDR3aa: CASSLAVKYEQYF

j_gene: TRBJ1-2
v_gene: TRBV6-4
d_gene: .
abundance: .
CDR3nt: TGTGCCAGCAGACAGACAGGATCGAACTATGGCTACACCTTC
CDR3aa: CASRQTGSNYGYTF

j_gene: TRBJ2-1
v_gene: TRBV11-2
d_gene: .
abundance: once
CDR3nt: TGTGCCAGCAGCTTACTTCAGATCTCCTACAATGAGCAGTTCTTC
CDR3aa: CASSLLQISYNEQFF

j_gene: TRBJ1-6
v_gene: TRBV27
d_gene: TRBD1
abundance: few
CDR3nt: TGTGCCAGCAGTCTCCGACTTCCGGGACAGGGTGGGCTCGACCTCCACTTT
CDR3aa: CASSLRLPGQGGLDLHF

j_gene: TRBJ2-6
v_gene: TRBV18
d_gene: TRBD1
abundance: .
CDR3nt: TGTGCCAGCTCACCCCTTGGACAGGGGGCGCAGGGGGCCAACGTCCTGACTTTC
CDR3aa: CASSPLGQGAQGANVLTF

j_gene: TRBJ1-1
v_gene: TRBV11-1
d_gene: .
abundance: .
CDR3nt: TGTGCCAGCAGCTTACAAACGGACGACAGTTCCTTCTTT
CDR3aa: CASSLQTDDSSFF

j_gene: TRBJ2-5
v_gene: TRBV3-1/TRBV3-2
d_gene: .
abundance: .
CDR3nt: TGTGCCAGCAGCCAAATGACTATGGAGACCCAGTACTTC
CDR3aa: CASSQMTMETQYF